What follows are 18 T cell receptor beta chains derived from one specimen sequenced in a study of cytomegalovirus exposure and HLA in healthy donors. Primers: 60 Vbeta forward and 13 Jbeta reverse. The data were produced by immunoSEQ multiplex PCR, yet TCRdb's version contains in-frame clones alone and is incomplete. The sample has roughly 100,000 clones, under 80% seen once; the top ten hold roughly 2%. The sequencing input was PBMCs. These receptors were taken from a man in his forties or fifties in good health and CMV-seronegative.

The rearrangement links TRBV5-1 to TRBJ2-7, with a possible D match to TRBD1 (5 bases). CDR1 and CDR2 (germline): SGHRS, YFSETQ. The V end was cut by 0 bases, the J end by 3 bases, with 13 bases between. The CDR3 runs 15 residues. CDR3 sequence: CASSLGQPVGYEQYF. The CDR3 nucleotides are TGCGCCAGCAGCTTGGGACAGCCGGTTGGCTACGAGCAGTACTTC.

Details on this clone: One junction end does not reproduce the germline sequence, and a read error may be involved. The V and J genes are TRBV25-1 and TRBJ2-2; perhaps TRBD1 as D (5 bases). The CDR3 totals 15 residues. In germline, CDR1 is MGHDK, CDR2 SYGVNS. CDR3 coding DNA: TGTGCGAGCAGTCAGGGTTTAGATCCCCCCGGGGAGCTGTTTTTT. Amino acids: CASSQGLDPPGELFF.

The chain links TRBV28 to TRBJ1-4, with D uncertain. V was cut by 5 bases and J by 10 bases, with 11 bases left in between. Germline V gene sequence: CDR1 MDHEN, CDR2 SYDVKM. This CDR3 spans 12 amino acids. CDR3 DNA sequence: TGTGCCAGCAGTCCTCTGGGGAGAAAACTGTTTTTT. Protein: CASSPLGRKLFF. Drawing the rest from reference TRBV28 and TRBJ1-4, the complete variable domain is DVKVTQSSRYLVKRTGEKVFLECVQDMDHENMFWYRQDPGLGLRLIYFSYDVKMKEKGDIPEGYSVSREKKERFSLILESASTNQTSMYLCASSPLGRKLFFGSGTQLSVL.

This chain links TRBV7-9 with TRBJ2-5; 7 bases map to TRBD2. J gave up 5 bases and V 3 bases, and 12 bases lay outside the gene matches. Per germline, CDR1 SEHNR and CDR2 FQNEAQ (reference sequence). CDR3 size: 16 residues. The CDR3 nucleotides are TGTGCCAGCAGCTTTCGGGCGGGAGTAACCCGGGAGACCCAGTACTTC. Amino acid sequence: CASSFRAGVTRETQYF.

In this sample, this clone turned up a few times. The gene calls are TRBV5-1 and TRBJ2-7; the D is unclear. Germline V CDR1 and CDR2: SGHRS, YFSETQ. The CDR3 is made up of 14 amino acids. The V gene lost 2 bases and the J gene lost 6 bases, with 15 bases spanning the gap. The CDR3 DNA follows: TGCGCCAGCAGCTTTTTAGCCCCTCAGAGCGAGCAGTACTTC. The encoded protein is CASSFLAPQSEQYF.

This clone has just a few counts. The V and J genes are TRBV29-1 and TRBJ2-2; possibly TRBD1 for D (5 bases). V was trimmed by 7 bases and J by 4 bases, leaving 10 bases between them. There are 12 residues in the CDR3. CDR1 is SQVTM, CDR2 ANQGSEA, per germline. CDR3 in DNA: TGCAGCGCTGACAGTTTCACCGGGGAGCTGTTTTTT. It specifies CSADSFTGELFF.

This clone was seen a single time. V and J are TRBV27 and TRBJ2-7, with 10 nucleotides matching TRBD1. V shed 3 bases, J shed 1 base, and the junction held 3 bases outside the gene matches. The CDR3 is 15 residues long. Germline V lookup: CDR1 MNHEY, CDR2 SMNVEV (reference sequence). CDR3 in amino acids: CASSLGQGLSYEQYF. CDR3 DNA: TGTGCCAGCAGTTTGGGACAGGGGTTATCCTACGAGCAGTACTTC.

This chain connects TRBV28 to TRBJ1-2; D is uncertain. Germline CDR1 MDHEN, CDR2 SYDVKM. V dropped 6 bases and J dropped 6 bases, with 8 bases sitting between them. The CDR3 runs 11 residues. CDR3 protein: CASSQPNGYTF. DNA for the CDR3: TGTGCCAGCAGCCAACCTAATGGCTACACCTTC.

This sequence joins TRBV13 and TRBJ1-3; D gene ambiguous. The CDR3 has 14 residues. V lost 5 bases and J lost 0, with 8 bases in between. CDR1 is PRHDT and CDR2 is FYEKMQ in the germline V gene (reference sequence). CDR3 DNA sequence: TGTGCCAGCAGCGGAGGGAGCTCTGGAAACACCATATATTTT. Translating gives CASSGGSSGNTIYF.

The CDR3 sequence: CASSLSLPFGETQYF. CDR3 bases: TGTGCCAGCAGCTTGTCCCTCCCCTTCGGAGAGACCCAGTACTTC. This chain joins TRBV7-2 and TRBJ2-5; D unclear. The CDR3 has 15 residues. Trimming took off 3 bases at V and 4 bases at J, with 15 bases between the two ends. The V gene's germline CDR1 is SGHTA and CDR2 FQGNSA.

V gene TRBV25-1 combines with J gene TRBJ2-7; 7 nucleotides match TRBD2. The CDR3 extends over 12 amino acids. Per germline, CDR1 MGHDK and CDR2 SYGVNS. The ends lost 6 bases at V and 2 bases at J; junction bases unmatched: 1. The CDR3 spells CASSLAAYEQYF. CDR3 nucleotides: TGTGCCAGCAGCCTAGCGGCCTACGAGCAGTACTTC.

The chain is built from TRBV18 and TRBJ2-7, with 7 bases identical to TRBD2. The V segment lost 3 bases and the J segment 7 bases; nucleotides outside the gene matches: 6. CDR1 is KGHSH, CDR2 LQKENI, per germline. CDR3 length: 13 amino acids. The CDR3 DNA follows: TGTGCCAGCTCACCCTCCGCTAGCGGTGAGCAGTACTTC. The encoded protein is CASSPSASGEQYF. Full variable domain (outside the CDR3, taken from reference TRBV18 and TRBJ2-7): NAGVMQNPRHLVRRRGQEARLRCSPMKGHSHVYWYRQLPEEGLKFMVYLQKENIIDESGMPKERFSAEFPKEGPSILRIQQVVRGDSAAYFCASSPSASGEQYFGPGTRLTVT.

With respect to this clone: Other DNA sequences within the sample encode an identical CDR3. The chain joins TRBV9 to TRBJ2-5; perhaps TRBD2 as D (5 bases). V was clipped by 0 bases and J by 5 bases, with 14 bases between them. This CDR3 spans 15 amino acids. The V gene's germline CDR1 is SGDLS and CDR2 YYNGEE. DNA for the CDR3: TGTGCCAGCAGCGTAGGGGAGAGGAAGATCGAGACCCAGTACTTC. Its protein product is CASSVGERKIETQYF.

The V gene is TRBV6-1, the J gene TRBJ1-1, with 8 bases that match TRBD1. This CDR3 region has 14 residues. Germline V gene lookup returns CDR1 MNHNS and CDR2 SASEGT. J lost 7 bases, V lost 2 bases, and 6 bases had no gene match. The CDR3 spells CASSEFRQGFEAFF. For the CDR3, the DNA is TGTGCCAGCAGTGAATTCCGACAGGGGTTTGAAGCTTTCTTT.

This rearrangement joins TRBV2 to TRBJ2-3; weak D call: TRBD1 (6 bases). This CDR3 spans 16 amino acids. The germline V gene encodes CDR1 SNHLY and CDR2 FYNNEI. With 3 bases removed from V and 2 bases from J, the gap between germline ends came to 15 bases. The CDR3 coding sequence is TGTGCCAGCAGTGAGTGGACAGTCCCCCACACAGATACGCAGTATTTT. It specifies CASSEWTVPHTDTQYF.

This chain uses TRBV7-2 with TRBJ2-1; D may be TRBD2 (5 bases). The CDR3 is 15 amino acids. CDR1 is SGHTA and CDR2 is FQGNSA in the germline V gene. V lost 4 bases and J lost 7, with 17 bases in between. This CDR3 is CASSSRKVGGNEQFF. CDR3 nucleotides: TGTGCCAGCAGCTCCCGTAAGGTCGGAGGTAATGAGCAGTTCTTC.

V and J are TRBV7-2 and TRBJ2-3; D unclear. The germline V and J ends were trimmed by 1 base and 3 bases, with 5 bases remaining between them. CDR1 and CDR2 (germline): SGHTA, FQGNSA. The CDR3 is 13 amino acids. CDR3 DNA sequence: TGTGCCAGCAGCTTAGTTACAACAGATACGCAGTATTTT. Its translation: CASSLVTTDTQYF.

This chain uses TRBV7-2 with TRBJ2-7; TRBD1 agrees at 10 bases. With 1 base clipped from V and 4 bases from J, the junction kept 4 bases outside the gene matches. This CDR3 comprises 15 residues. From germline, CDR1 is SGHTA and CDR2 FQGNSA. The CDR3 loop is CASSLDADRGYEQYF. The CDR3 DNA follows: TGTGCCAGCAGCTTAGATGCGGACAGGGGGTACGAGCAGTACTTC. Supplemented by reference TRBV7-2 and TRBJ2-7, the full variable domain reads GAGVSQSPSNKVTEKGKDVELRCDPISGHTALYWYRQSLGQGLEFLIYFQGNSAPDKSGLPSDRFSAERTGGSVSTLTIQRTQQEDSAVYLCASSLDADRGYEQYFGPGTRLTVT.